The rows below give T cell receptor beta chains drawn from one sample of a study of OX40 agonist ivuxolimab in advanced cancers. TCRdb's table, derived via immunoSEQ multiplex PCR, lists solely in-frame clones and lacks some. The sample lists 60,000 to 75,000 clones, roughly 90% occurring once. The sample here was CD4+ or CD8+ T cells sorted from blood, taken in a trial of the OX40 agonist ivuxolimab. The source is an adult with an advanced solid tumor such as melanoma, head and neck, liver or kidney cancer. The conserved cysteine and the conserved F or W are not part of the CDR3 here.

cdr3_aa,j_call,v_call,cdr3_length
ASSLVLAGGEQF,TRBJ2-1,TRBV11-2,12
ASSYSSGSYEQY,TRBJ2-7,TRBV6-6,12
ASSLQGNMNTEAF,TRBJ1-1,TRBV11-1,13
ASSVTTGNYNEQF,TRBJ2-1,TRBV2,13
ASSVQPGGIYGYT,TRBJ1-2,TRBV9,13
ASSPRDTQGSQPQH,TRBJ1-5,TRBV18,14
ASSQPGLVQF,TRBJ2-1,TRBV14,10
ASSLLGGSGNTIY,TRBJ1-3,TRBV28,13
ASSVEADYGYT,TRBJ1-2,TRBV9,11
ASSLGWDSYNEQF,TRBJ2-1,TRBV27,13
ATSRDRASGNRETQY,TRBJ2-5,TRBV15,15
SVGGFDKNIQY,TRBJ2-4,TRBV29-1,11
ASSEGESPLH,TRBJ1-6,TRBV10-1,10
ASSEGSYGYT,TRBJ1-2,TRBV2,10
ASSFGPGQGAVGNSPLH,TRBJ1-6,TRBV27,17
ASSQDPWQLGYT,TRBJ1-2,TRBV14,12
ASSLGPSGGRSTDTQY,TRBJ2-3,TRBV7-8,16
AQGVPGELF,TRBJ2-2,TRBV7-2,9
ASSPLATNEQF,TRBJ2-1,TRBV18,11
ASSGSGTSIRETQY,TRBJ2-5,TRBV5-6,14
ASSKSGTGGYGYT,TRBJ1-2,TRBV19,13
ASSEARGADTQY,TRBJ2-3,TRBV2,12
ASSQEPQRGDYNEQF,TRBJ2-1,TRBV4-3,15
AAKTNYEQY,TRBJ2-7,TRBV10-3,9
ATSRDASGLISGNTIY,TRBJ1-3,TRBV15,16
ASSILQGGEKLF,TRBJ1-4,TRBV19,12
AFMEEGQTRDVNYGYT,TRBJ1-2,TRBV5-8,16
ASNQWDRGINYGYT,TRBJ1-2,TRBV23-1,14
ASSQGQLGGEKLF,TRBJ1-4,TRBV28,13
ATSGQGGNTIY,TRBJ1-3,TRBV6-6,11
ASSSLAGGTDTQY,TRBJ2-3,TRBV28,13
AWTRGGGEKLF,TRBJ1-4,TRBV30,11
ASSLGGQGPSNYGYT,TRBJ1-2,TRBV7-2,15
ASSIFRGADTQY,TRBJ2-3,TRBV19,12
ASSVDQGGRQTQY,TRBJ2-5,TRBV5-4,13
ASSVVPGLAAYEQF,TRBJ2-1,TRBV7-2,14
ASSEGPGAYEQY,TRBJ2-7,TRBV6-1,12
ASPRGAGGRNEQF,TRBJ2-1,TRBV6-7,13
ASSRQTGIATGELF,TRBJ2-2,TRBV14,14
ASSSLPGTATNTGELF,TRBJ2-2,TRBV7-8,16
AGSSPRGGSYNEQF,TRBJ2-1,TRBV28,14
AIRGGEGLYTEAF,TRBJ1-1,TRBV10-3,13
ASSRAQRSGEQY,TRBJ2-7,TRBV18,12
ASRTGGLSEKLF,TRBJ1-4,TRBV6-1,12
ASSYGTPPVSQH,TRBJ1-5,TRBV5-8,12
ASSQAYRGRTEAF,TRBJ1-1,TRBV4-1,13
ASSSSGTGRETQY,TRBJ2-5,TRBV11-3,13
ASSLRGAQNTGELF,TRBJ2-2,TRBV28,14
ASSQDNSGNTIY,TRBJ1-3,TRBV14,12
ASSLSGTNTEAF,TRBJ1-1,TRBV25-1,12
ASSQNVAGAALGGQY,TRBJ2-5,TRBV27,15
ASQGTGGGTGELF,TRBJ2-2,TRBV7-8,13
ASNTGIGNEKLF,TRBJ1-4,TRBV11-2,12
AWSDPGQGTDTQY,TRBJ2-3,TRBV30,13
ASSLTGPQYGYT,TRBJ1-2,TRBV28,12